At least ten counts were recorded for the clone carrying this T cell receptor (beta chain). The target antigen is unknown. CDR1 and CDR2 from the germline V gene are SGHTA and FQGNSA. The CDR3 contains 10 residues. The ends were cut back, 4 bases at V and 8 bases at J, with 5 bases in the middle. The record originates from a study of T-cell reconstitution after alpha-beta-depleted transplantation in children. Study conclusions and caveats: Where alpha-beta T cells came from about two months after transplant was reportedly several hundred expanded graft clones. After transplant, high TCRbeta diversity at day 60 in some patients arose from surviving recipient T cells and thymic progenitors. Newly produced T cells mostly provided counts and TCRbeta diversity after one year, as hyperexpanded clones declined.

For TCRbeta, the library was prepared with unique molecular identifiers. TCRdb re-derived calls from the PCR reads in MiXCR, one entry per CDR3 protein. The sample records about 97,000 distinct CDR3 sequences, over 6% being singletons. This chain uses TRBV7-2 with TRBJ1-1; the D is unclear. The TCR originated in a boy aged 2 to 10 with acute lymphoblastic leukemia, due to receive a stem cell transplant. The material sequenced was PBMCs, taken before TCRalphabeta/CD19-depleted stem cell transplant. The CDR3 sequence: CASSSVEAFF. CDR3 coding DNA: TGTGCCAGCAGCTCCGTCGAAGCTTTCTTT.